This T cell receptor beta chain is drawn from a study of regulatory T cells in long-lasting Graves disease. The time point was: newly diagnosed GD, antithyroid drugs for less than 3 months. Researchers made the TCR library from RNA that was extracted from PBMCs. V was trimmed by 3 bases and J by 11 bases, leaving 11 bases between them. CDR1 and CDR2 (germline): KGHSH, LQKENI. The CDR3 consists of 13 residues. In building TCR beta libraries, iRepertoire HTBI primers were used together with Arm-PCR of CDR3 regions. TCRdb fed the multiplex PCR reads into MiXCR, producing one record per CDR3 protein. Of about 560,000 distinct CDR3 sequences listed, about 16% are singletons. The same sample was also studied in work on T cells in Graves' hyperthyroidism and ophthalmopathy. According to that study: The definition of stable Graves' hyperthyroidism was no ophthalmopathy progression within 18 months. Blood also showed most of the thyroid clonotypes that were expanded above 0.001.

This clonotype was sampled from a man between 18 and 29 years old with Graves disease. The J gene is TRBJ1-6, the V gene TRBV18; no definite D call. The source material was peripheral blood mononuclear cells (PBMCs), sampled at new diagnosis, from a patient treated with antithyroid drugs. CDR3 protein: CASSPEVGAPLHF. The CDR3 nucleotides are TGTGCCAGCTCACCGGAAGTAGGAGCACCCCTCCACTTT.